Sequencing of this T cell receptor (beta chain) was carried out in a study of tumor and adjacent non-tumor tissue in lung cancer. Looking at the study overall: Patients were aged 31 to 76, approximately 11 men and a handful of women, stage I to III.

A remark on this clonotype: This may arise from a read error, as a much more abundant clone is one base away.

Trimming left V 5 bases short and J 8 bases short, with 10 bases between. CDR3 size: 12 residues. CDR1 is MNHEY, CDR2 SVGEGT, per germline. The template was RNA from unsorted bulk tissue. Three rounds of nested PCR, following a modified ARM-PCR protocol, produced the TCRbeta library. TCRdb ran MiXCR on the multiplex PCR reads and lists one entry per CDR3 protein. This table holds approximately 110,000 distinct CDR3 sequences, 75% found once. The genes are TRBV6-2 or TRBV6-3 and TRBJ2-4; D is undetermined. Material: lung tumor tissue. This receptor was obtained from a woman aged 55 to 70 with non-small cell lung cancer. The CDR3 DNA sequence: TGTGCCAGCAGTACCCCAAGTGACATTCAGTACTTC. Translation: CASSTPSDIQYF.